This TCR beta chain was found in a study of radiation and T cells in renal cell carcinoma. Whole-study findings and limits: Tumor samples were small regions of approximately 1.1 g. Dominant CDR3 motifs were more common in irradiated tumors than controls. Irradiated tumors had higher TCR clonality than control tumors.

The assay was immunoSEQ multiplex PCR, and TCRdb's table has in-frame clones only and misses some. The sample shows more than 10,000 clones, approximately 62% of them seen only once. Note on this clone: Antigen unknown.

The CDR3 runs to 14 residues. The germline V gene encodes CDR1 MNHNY and CDR2 SVGAGI (reference sequence). Between the trimmed V and J ends, which lost 6 bases and 3 bases, there was a span of 13 bases. The treatment was: treatment-naive control, cytoreductive nephrectomy. Clear cell pathology was present in this patient's renal cell carcinoma. Sequenced material: tumor tissue, taken from a patient whose treatment was nephrectomy without radiotherapy. The rearrangement joins TRBV6-6 to TRBJ2-3, with a possible D match to TRBD1 (6 bases). This clonotype was obtained from an elderly woman with renal cell carcinoma. CDR3 in amino acids: CASSPNRETDTQYF. In nucleotides, the CDR3 is TGTGCCAGCAGCCCCAACAGGGAGACAGATACGCAGTATTTT.